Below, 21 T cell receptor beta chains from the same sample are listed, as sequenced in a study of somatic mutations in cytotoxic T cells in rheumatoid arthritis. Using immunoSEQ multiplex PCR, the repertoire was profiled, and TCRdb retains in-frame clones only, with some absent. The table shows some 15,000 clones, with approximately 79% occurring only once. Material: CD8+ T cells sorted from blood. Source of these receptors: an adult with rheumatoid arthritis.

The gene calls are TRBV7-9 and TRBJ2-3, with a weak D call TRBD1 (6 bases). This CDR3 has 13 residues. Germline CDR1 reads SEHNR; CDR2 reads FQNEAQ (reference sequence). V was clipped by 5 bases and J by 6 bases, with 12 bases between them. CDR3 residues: CASSTGRGDTQYF. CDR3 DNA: TGTGCCAGCAGCACGGGTAGGGGGGATACGCAGTATTTT.

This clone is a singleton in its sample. Here the CDR3 reads CASSPSGSSYNEQFF. CDR3 DNA: TGTGCCAGTAGTCCCAGCGGGAGCTCCTACAATGAGCAGTTCTTC. V gene TRBV19 combines with J gene TRBJ2-1; TRBD2 agrees at 8 bases. After removal of 5 bases from V and 0 bases from J, the junction contained 3 bases not matched to a gene. CDR1 is LNHDA, CDR2 SQIVND, per germline (reference sequence). This CDR3 has 15 residues.

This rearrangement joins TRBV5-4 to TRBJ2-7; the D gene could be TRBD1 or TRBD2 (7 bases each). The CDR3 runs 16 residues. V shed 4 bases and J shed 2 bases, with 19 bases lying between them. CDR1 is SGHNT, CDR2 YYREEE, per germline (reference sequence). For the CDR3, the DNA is TGTGCCAGCAGCCCAAGGGGGCGGGGGACCACCTACGAGCAGTACTTC. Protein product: CASSPRGRGTTYEQYF. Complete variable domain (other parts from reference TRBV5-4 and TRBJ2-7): ETGVTQSPTHLIKTRGQQVTLRCSSQSGHNTVSWYQQALGQGPQFIFQYYREEENGRGNFPPRFSGLQFPNYSSELNVNALELDDSALYLCASSPRGRGTTYEQYFGPGTRLTVT.

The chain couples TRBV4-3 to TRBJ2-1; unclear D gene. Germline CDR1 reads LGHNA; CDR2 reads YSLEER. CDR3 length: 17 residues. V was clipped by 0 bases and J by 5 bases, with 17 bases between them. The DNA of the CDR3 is TGCGCCAGCAGCCAAGAAAGGATCGGAGTACGGGACAATGAGCAGTTCTTC. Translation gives CASSQERIGVRDNEQFF.

In DNA, the CDR3 is TGTGCCAGCAGTTACTCGGGATCGGGGAACACTGAAGCTTTCTTT. Translating it yields CASSYSGSGNTEAFF. The rearrangement uses TRBV6-5 and TRBJ1-1; D uncertain. Germline loops: CDR1 MNHEY, CDR2 SVGAGI. The germline V and J ends were trimmed by 0 bases and 1 base, with 9 bases remaining between them. This CDR3 spans 15 amino acids.

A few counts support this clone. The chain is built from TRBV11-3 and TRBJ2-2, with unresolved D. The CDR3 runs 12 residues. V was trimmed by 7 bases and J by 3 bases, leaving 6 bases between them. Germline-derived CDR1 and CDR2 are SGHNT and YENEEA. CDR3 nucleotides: TGTGCCAGCACGCCCGACACCGGGGAGCTGTTTTTT. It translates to CASTPDTGELFF. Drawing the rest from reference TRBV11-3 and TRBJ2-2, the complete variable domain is EAGVVQSPRYKIIEKKQPVAFWCNPISGHNTLYWYLQNLGQGPELLIRYENEEAVDDSQLPKDRFSAERLKGVDSTLKIQPAELGDSAVYLCASTPDTGELFFGEGSRLTVL.

CDR3 in amino acids: CASSLEPIRDRGNGYTF. For the CDR3, the DNA is TGTGCCAGCAGCTTAGAACCGATCCGGGACAGGGGGAATGGCTACACCTTC. The chain has TRBV7-9 and TRBJ1-2; TRBD1 aligns across 11 bases. Germline lookup yields CDR1 SEHNR and CDR2 FQNEAQ (reference sequence). V lost 1 base, J lost 6 bases, and 10 bases stayed unmatched. This CDR3 contains 17 residues. Supplemented by reference TRBV7-9 and TRBJ1-2, the full variable domain reads DTGVSQNPRHKITKRGQNVTFRCDPISEHNRLYWYRQTLGQGPEFLTYFQNEAQLEKSRLLSDRFSAERPKGSFSTLEIQRTEQGDSAMYLCASSLEPIRDRGNGYTFGSGTRLTVV.

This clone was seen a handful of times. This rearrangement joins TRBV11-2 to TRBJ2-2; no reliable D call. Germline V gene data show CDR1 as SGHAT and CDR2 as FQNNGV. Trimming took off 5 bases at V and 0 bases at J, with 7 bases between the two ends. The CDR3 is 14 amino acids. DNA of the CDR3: TGTGCCAGCAGCCCCTGGGCGAACACCGGGGAGCTGTTTTTT. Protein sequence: CASSPWANTGELFF.

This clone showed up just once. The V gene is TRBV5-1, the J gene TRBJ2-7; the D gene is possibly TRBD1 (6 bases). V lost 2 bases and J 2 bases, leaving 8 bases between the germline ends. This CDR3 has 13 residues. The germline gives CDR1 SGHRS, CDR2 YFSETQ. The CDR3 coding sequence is TGCGCCAGCAGCTTCGGACAGACCTACGAGCAGTACTTC. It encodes CASSFGQTYEQYF.

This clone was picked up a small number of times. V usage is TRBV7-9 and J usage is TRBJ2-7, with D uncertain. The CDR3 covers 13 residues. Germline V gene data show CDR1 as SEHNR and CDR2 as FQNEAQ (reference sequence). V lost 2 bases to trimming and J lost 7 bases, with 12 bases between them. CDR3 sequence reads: CASSLTLPSEQYF. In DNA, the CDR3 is TGTGCCAGCAGCTTAACCCTCCCCTCGGAGCAGTACTTC.

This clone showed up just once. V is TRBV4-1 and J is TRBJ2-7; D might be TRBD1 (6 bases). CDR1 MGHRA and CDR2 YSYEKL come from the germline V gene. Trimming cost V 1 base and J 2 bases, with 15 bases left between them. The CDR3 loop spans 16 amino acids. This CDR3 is CASSQGLTGFTYEQYF. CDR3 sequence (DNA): TGCGCCAGCAGCCAAGGACTGACAGGTTTTACCTACGAGCAGTACTTC.

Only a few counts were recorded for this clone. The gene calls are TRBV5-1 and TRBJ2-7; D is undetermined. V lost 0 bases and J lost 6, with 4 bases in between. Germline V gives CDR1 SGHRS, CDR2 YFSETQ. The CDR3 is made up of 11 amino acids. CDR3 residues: CASSLGFEQYF. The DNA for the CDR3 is TGCGCCAGCAGCTTGGGGTTCGAGCAGTACTTC.

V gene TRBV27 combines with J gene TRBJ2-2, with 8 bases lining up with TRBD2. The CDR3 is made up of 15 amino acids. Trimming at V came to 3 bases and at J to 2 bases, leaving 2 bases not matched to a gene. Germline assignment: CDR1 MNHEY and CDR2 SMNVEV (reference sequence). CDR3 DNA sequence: TGTGCCAGCAGTTTTACTAGCGGTAACACCGGGGAGCTGTTTTTT. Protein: CASSFTSGNTGELFF.

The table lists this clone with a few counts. The DNA of the CDR3 is TGTGCCAGCAGGGAGCTGCAGGGGCGAGATCGGGGCGAGCAGTACTTC. This encodes CASRELQGRDRGEQYF. This chain links TRBV7-2 with TRBJ2-7, with D possibly being TRBD1 (6 bases). The CDR3 length is 16 residues. Trimming removed 6 bases at V and 6 bases at J, with 24 bases between. Per the germline V gene, CDR1 is SGHTA and CDR2 is FQGNSA.

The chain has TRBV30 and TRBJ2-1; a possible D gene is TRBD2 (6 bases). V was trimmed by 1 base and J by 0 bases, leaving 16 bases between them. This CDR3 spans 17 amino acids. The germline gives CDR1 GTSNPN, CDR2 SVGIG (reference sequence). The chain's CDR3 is CAWSGPGRTISYNEQFF. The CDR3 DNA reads TGTGCCTGGAGTGGCCCCGGACGGACTATCTCCTACAATGAGCAGTTCTTC. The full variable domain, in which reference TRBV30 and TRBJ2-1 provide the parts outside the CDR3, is SQTIHQWPATLVQPVGSPLSLECTVEGTSNPNLYWYRQAAGRGLQLLFYSVGIGQISSEVPQNLSASRPQDRQFILSSKKLLLSDSGFYLCAWSGPGRTISYNEQFFGPGTRLTVL.

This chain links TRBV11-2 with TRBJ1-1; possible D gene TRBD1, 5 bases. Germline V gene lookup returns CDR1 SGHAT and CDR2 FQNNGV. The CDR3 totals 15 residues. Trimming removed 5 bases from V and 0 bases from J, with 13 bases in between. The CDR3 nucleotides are TGTGCCAGCAGCCGGGGTGGGGGACTGAACACTGAAGCTTTCTTT. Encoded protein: CASSRGGGLNTEAFF. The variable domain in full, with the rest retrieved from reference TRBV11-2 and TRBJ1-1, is EAGVAQSPRYKIIEKRQSVAFWCNPISGHATLYWYQQILGQGPKLLIQFQNNGVVDDSQLPKDRFSAERLKGVDSTLKIQPAKLEDSAVYLCASSRGGGLNTEAFFGQGTRLTVV.

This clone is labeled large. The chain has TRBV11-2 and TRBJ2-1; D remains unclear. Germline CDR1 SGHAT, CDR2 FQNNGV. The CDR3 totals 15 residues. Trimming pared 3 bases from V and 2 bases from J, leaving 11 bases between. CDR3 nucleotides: TGTGCCAGCAGCTTTAGTCGCAGCACCTACAATGAGCAGTTCTTC. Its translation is CASSFSRSTYNEQFF.

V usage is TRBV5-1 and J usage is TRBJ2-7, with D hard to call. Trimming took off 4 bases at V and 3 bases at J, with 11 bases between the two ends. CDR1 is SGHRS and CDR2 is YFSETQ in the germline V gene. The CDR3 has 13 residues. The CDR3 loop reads CASSLPEDYEQYF. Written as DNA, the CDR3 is TGCGCCAGCAGCCTCCCTGAGGACTACGAGCAGTACTTC.

The CDR3 reads CASSLIGTSEAQYF. Written as DNA, the CDR3 is TGTGCCAGCAGCCTAATAGGGACTAGCGAGGCGCAGTATTTT. This sequence joins TRBV13 and TRBJ2-3; 10 bases agree with TRBD2. In germline, CDR1 is PRHDT, CDR2 FYEKMQ (reference sequence). J gave up 10 bases and V 5 bases, and 9 bases lay outside the gene matches. This CDR3 has 14 amino acids.

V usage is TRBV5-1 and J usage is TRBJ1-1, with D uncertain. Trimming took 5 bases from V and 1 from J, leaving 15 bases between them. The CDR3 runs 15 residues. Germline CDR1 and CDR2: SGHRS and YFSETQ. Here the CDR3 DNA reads TGCGCCAGCAGTCACAATCCGCTCGAGAACACTGAAGCTTTCTTT. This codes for CASSHNPLENTEAFF.

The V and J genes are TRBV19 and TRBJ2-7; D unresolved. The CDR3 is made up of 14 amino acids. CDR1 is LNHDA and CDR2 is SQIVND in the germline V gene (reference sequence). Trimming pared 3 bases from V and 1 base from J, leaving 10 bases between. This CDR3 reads CASSMGDGSYEQYF. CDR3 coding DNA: TGTGCCAGTAGTATGGGCGACGGATCCTACGAGCAGTACTTC.